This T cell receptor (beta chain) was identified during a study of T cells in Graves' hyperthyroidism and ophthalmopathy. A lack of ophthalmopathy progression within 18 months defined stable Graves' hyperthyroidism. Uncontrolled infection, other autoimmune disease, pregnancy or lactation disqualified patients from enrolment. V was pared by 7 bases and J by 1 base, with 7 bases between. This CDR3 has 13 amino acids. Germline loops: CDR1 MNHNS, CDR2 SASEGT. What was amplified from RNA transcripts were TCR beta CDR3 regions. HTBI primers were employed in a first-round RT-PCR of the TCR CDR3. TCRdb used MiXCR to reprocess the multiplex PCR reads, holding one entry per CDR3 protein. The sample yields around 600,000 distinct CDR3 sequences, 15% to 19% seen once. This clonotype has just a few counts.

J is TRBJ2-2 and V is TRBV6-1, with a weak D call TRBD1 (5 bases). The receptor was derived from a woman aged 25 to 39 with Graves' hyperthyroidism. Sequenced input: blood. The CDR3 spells CASTTGNTGELFF. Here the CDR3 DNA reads TGTGCCAGCACTACAGGGAACACCGGGGAGCTGTTTTTT.